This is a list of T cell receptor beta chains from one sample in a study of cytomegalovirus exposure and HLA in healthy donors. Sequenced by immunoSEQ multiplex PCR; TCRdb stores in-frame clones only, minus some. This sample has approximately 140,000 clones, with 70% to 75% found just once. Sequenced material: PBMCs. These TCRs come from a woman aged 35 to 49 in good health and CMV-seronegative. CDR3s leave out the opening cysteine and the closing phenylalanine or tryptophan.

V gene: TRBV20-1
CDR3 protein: SAPGGVGYT

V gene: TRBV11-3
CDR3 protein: ASSLGANSPLH

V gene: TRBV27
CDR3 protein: ASRGTPANYGYT

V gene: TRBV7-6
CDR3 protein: ASSPGTGEAF

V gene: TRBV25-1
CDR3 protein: ASSEGLPETQY

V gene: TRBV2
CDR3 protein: ASQQRRNSNQPQH

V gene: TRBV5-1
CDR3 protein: ASRGGTGPYNEQF

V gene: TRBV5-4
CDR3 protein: ASSLGPIYGNTEAF

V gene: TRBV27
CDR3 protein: ASSPTGQGSTDTQY

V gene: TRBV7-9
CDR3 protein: ASSVLAGGTDTQY

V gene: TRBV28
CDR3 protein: ASSRPYVAGGSTDTQY

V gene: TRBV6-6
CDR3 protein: ASRTGTGRNIQY

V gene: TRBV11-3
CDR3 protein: ASSGRWSTGELF

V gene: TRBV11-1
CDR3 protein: ASSLGLGSGEQF

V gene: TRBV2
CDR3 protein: ASRERGGYNEQF

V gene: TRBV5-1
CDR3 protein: ASSLDGVNEQF

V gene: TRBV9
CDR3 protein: ASSVARERTDTQY

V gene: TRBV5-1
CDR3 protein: ASSSQGPITATNTEAF

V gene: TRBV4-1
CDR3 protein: ASSQGNREGQPQH

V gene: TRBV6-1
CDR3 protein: ASSEALGGGFNSPLH

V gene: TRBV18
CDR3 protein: ASSRTGGVGNTIY

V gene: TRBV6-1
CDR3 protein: ASSVSPSGYNEQF

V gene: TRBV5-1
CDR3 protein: ASSLYLGRGQETQY

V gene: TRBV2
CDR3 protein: ASREGPSGGDNEQF

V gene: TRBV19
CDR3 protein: ASSDRVSFRSDNEQF

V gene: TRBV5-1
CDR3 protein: ASSFGVLNEQF

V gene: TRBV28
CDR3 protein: ASSRAGGEAF

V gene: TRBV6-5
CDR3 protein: ASSYSRNLGNTIY

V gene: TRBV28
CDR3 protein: ASSFGVFNGPQH

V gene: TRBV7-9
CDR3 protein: ASSLGRGANTGELF

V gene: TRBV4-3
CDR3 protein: ASSQDLAGATDTQY

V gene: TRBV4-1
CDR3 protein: ASSQLFLNSPLH